Listed below are T cell receptor beta chains from one sample, sequenced in a study of cytomegalovirus exposure and HLA in healthy donors. Repertoires were generated with immunoSEQ multiplex PCR, while TCRdb's copy carries only in-frame clones and drops some. This table has under 150,000 clones, 65% to 85% appearing once. Sequencing was done on a sample of PBMCs. The receptors here all came from a woman between 18 and 29 years old in good health and CMV-seronegative. CDR3s include the opening cysteine and the closing phenylalanine or tryptophan. The D gene is left open where the match is weak. Rows may omit the clone size; those that give it use once, few, many or a size class.

J gene | clone size | D gene | V gene | CDR3 DNA | CDR3 protein
TRBJ1-3 | - | - | TRBV7-9 | TGTGCCAGCAGCCGCGGGCTCATTGCCTCTGGAAACACCATATATTTT | CASSRGLIASGNTIYF
TRBJ1-5 | once | - | TRBV28 | TGTGCCAGCAGTGGGGGGTATCAGCCCCAGCATTTT | CASSGGYQPQHF
TRBJ1-1 | - | - | TRBV19 | TGTGCCAGTAGTTGGTCAGGGCCGACTGAAGCTTTCTTT | CASSWSGPTEAFF
TRBJ2-1 | - | TRBD1 | TRBV28 | TGTGCCAGCAGTTTAGGGGACAGATACTACAATGAGCAGTTCTTC | CASSLGDRYYNEQFF
TRBJ1-1 | - | - | TRBV5-1 | TGCGCCAGCAGCTTGGGACAGGCCCGGGACACTGAAGCTTTCTTT | CASSLGQARDTEAFF
TRBJ2-3 | - | - | TRBV28 | TGTGCCAGCAGTTTAAACACATACACAGATACGCAGTATTTT | CASSLNTYTDTQYF
TRBJ1-1 | - | - | TRBV5-1 | TGCGCCAGCAGCTTTCTAGGGGTACGGACTGAAGCTTTCTTT | CASSFLGVRTEAFF
TRBJ1-5 | - | - | TRBV18 | TGTGCCAGCTCACCATCGGTCCGCAATCAGCCCCAGCATTTT | CASSPSVRNQPQHF
TRBJ2-7 | - | - | TRBV12-2 | TGTGCAAGTCGCCCCCCCAGCGGGAGCAAGAACGAGCAGTACTTC | CASRPPSGSKNEQYF
TRBJ1-2 | - | TRBD1 | TRBV7-9 | TGTGCCAGTCCCACCGGGACAGGGGGCGGCTACACCTTC | CASPTGTGGGYTF
TRBJ2-7 | - | TRBD2 | TRBV5-1 | TGCGCCAGCAGCTTCGCGGGACTAGCCCACGAGCAGTACTTC | CASSFAGLAHEQYF
TRBJ1-6 | - | TRBD1 | TRBV2 | TGTGCCAGCAGGCCGGGACAGGGTTTTTTACCCCTCCACTTT | CASRPGQGFLPLHF
TRBJ1-1 | - | TRBD1 | TRBV12-5 | TGTGCTAGTGGTTTGGTCCCGGGACAGGGCTTGGGGACTGAAGCTTTCTTT | CASGLVPGQGLGTEAFF
TRBJ2-7 | once | TRBD2 | TRBV27 | TGTGCCAGCAGTTTATACCCTAGCGGGAGAGGGAAGCAGTACTTC | CASSLYPSGRGKQYF
TRBJ1-6 | - | TRBD1 | TRBV4-1 | TGCGCCAGCAGCCAAGAGACAGGGTCCTATAATTCACCCCTCCACTTT | CASSQETGSYNSPLHF
TRBJ2-5 | - | TRBD2 | TRBV19 | TGTGCCAGTAGTAACGGGAGGACTCAAGAGACCCAGTACTTC | CASSNGRTQETQYF
TRBJ1-6 | - | - | TRBV30 | TGTGCCTGGAATATTGGGGGGTATAATTCACCCCTCCACTTT | CAWNIGGYNSPLHF
TRBJ1-1 | - | - | TRBV13 | TGTGCCAGCAGCTTAAGCGCCGAAGGGAACACTGAAGCTTTCTTT | CASSLSAEGNTEAFF
TRBJ2-5 | - | - | TRBV7-2 | TGTGCCAGCAGCTTACTAGGTCAAGAGACCCAGTACTTC | CASSLLGQETQYF
TRBJ2-1 | - | TRBD1 | TRBV27 | TGTGCCAGCAGTCAAACAGGGGGCGCGAACAATGAGCAGTTCTTC | CASSQTGGANNEQFF
TRBJ2-3 | - | - | TRBV6-1 | TGTGCCAGCAGTGAAGCCAGGGTCCCAGATACGCAGTATTTT | CASSEARVPDTQYF
TRBJ1-5 | - | - | TRBV7-8 | TGTGCCAGCACCTTGGGGAGCGGCAATCAGCCCCAGCATTTT | CASTLGSGNQPQHF
TRBJ2-5 | - | - | TRBV11-2 | TGTGCCAGCAGCATTAGTCTGGAGACCCAGTACTTC | CASSISLETQYF
TRBJ2-1 | - | - | TRBV28 | TGTGCCAGCATAAACTACAATGAGCAGTTCTTC | CASINYNEQFF
TRBJ2-1 | - | TRBD1 | TRBV7-6 | TGTGCCAGCAGCTCGGGACAGTACAATGAGCAGTTCTTC | CASSSGQYNEQFF
TRBJ2-5 | - | TRBD2 | TRBV5-4 | TGTGCCAGCAGCTCAGGACTAGCGGGAGGGACTTTGCAGACCCAGTACTTC | CASSSGLAGGTLQTQYF
TRBJ2-1 | once | TRBD1 | TRBV2 | TGTGCCAGCACCCCCAGGGACAGGGGCCAAGGGTCAAATGAGCAGTTCTTC | CASTPRDRGQGSNEQFF
TRBJ2-5 | - | - | TRBV7-9 | TGTGCTCTCCAAGCTTATCACGCCCGGGAGACCCAGTACTTC | CALQAYHARETQYF
TRBJ2-2 | - | - | TRBV6-5 | TGTGCCAGCAGCCGCGACGGGGAGCTGTTTTTT | CASSRDGELFF
TRBJ2-7 | once | - | TRBV7-8 | TGTGCCAGCAGCCCTAGACAGTCGGCCTACGAGCAGTACTTC | CASSPRQSAYEQYF
TRBJ1-4 | - | TRBD1 | TRBV19 | TGTGCCAGTAGTCCTAGACAGGGTGCGGCTAATGAAAAACTGTTTTTT | CASSPRQGAANEKLFF
TRBJ2-3 | - | TRBD1 | TRBV7-9 | TGTGCCAGCAGCAAGGGACAGGGGGCCTTAGATACGCAGTATTTT | CASSKGQGALDTQYF
TRBJ2-1 | - | TRBD2 | TRBV5-1 | TGCGCCAGCAGCTTGGGGGGCGGGGGGGCGAATGAGCAGTTCTTC | CASSLGGGGANEQFF
TRBJ2-7 | - | TRBD2 | TRBV7-9 | TGTGCCAGCAGCCTACCGGGACTAGCGGGGGTCAGCTCCTACGAGCAGTACTTC | CASSLPGLAGVSSYEQYF
TRBJ2-1 | - | - | TRBV5-5 | TGTGCCAGCAGCTTGGCGCTCGGAGGAAATGAGCAGTTCTTC | CASSLALGGNEQFF
TRBJ2-3 | - | TRBD2 | TRBV7-2 | TGTGCCAGCAGCTTCGGCGGGGGGGCGCAGGGTACGCAGTATTTT | CASSFGGGAQGTQYF
TRBJ2-3 | - | - | TRBV7-2 | TGTGCCAGCAGCGGAAGTAGGGGGACGGCAGATACGCAGTATTTT | CASSGSRGTADTQYF
TRBJ1-6 | once | TRBD1 | TRBV2 | TGTGCCACCCACAGGGGGCTCAATTCACCCCTCCACTTT | CATHRGLNSPLHF
TRBJ2-7 | - | - | TRBV28 | TGTGCCAGCCAATTGCGCGGGGCCTACGAGCAGTACTTC | CASQLRGAYEQYF
TRBJ1-1 | - | TRBD1 | TRBV13 | TGTGCCAGCAGCTTAGGCTCGACAGGGATGAACACTGAAGCTTTCTTT | CASSLGSTGMNTEAFF
TRBJ1-2 | - | - | TRBV7-9 | TGTGCCAGCAGCTTTCGTCGGGGGGGTGATGGCTACACCTTC | CASSFRRGGDGYTF
TRBJ2-6 | once | TRBD1 | TRBV15 | TGTGCCACCAGACTCACCACCTTCCAGGGGGCTGGGGCCAACGTCCTGACTTTC | CATRLTTFQGAGANVLTF
TRBJ1-5 | - | - | TRBV30 | TGTGCCTGGAGGGGGAGGGGCATGTATGTCTACAATCAGCCCCAGCATTTT | CAWRGRGMYVYNQPQHF
TRBJ1-5 | - | - | TRBV2 | TGTGCCAGCAGTGAAGCTGGGGGGTTGCGCAATCAGCCCCAGCATTTT | CASSEAGGLRNQPQHF
TRBJ2-1 | once | - | TRBV15 | TGTGCCACCAGCAGCCATCATAATTGGGAGCCCTACAATGAGCAGTTCTTC | CATSSHHNWEPYNEQFF
TRBJ2-6 | - | TRBD1 | TRBV15 | TGTGCCACCAGCACAGGGGGCCACTATTCGCGCTCTGGGGCCAACGTCCTGACTTTC | CATSTGGHYSRSGANVLTF
TRBJ2-3 | - | TRBD2 | TRBV5-1 | TGCGCCAGCAGCTTAGGACTAGCCGCTAGCACAGATACGCAGTATTTT | CASSLGLAASTDTQYF
TRBJ2-5 | once | - | TRBV7-7 | TGTGCCAGCAGCTTAGGAGGAGGGTTCCAAGAGACCCAGTACTTC | CASSLGGGFQETQYF
TRBJ2-7 | - | TRBD2 | TRBV28 | TGTGCCAGCAAAAACGAAAAACGACTAGCGGGAGACGAGCAGTACTTC | CASKNEKRLAGDEQYF
TRBJ2-5 | - | TRBD2 | TRBV7-2 | TGTGCCAGCAGCTTAGTGCGGGGGGGCGGCGAGACCCAGTACTTC | CASSLVRGGGETQYF